This TCR beta chain was recovered during a study of control samples from healthy donors and cancer patients. The method was immunoSEQ multiplex PCR; TCRdb's version includes in-frame clones alone and lacks a portion of them. Among around 110,000 clones, 80% to 90% were seen once, and the ten largest hold about 1%. Trimming took off 5 bases at V and 8 bases at J, with 15 bases between the two ends. This CDR3 spans 14 amino acids. Looked up from germline, CDR1 is SNHLY and CDR2 is FYNNEI. The chain has TRBV2 and TRBJ1-4; tentative D call: TRBD1 (6 bases). The sequenced sample was PBMCs. The sequence was collected from a woman aged 45-65 years with colorectal cancer. CDR3 in DNA: TGTGCCAGCAGTCGGGGGGCGGAGGACGAAAAACTGTTTTTT. The encoded protein is CASSRGAEDEKLFF.